The 2 T cell receptor beta chains in this list originate from one sample, sequenced in a study of post-analysis software for immune sequencing data. Study results and limitations: Higher frequency in patients than in controls was seen for roughly five TRBV segments, with TRBV5-6, TRBV5-1 and TRBV20-1 among them.

No antigen has been identified for these receptors. TCR beta libraries were prepared from cDNA with unique molecular identifiers. TCRdb processed the PCR reads anew with MiXCR; each CDR3 protein has one entry. The sample holds hundreds of thousands of distinct CDR3 sequences, approximately 39% seen once. The sequenced sample consisted of blood. These receptors all stem from a girl aged 2 to 10 with multiple sclerosis.

The V call is TRBV10-3, the J call TRBJ2-5, with 8 bases fitting TRBD1. The CDR3 length is 14 residues. Germline loops: CDR1 ENHRY, CDR2 SYGVKD. J lost 5 bases, V lost 2 bases, and 4 bases had no gene match. As DNA, the CDR3 is TGTGCCATCAGTGAGGACAGGGGAGGCGAGACCCAGTACTTC. Translation gives CAISEDRGGETQYF.

The V and J genes are TRBV6-6 and TRBJ2-1, with D hard to call. The CDR3 covers 13 residues. In germline, CDR1 is MNHNY, CDR2 SVGAGI (reference sequence). Trimming took off 5 bases at V and 9 bases at J, with 14 bases between the two ends. This CDR3 is CASSPGSGFEQFF. DNA of the CDR3: TGTGCCAGCAGTCCCGGATCGGGCTTTGAGCAGTTCTTC.